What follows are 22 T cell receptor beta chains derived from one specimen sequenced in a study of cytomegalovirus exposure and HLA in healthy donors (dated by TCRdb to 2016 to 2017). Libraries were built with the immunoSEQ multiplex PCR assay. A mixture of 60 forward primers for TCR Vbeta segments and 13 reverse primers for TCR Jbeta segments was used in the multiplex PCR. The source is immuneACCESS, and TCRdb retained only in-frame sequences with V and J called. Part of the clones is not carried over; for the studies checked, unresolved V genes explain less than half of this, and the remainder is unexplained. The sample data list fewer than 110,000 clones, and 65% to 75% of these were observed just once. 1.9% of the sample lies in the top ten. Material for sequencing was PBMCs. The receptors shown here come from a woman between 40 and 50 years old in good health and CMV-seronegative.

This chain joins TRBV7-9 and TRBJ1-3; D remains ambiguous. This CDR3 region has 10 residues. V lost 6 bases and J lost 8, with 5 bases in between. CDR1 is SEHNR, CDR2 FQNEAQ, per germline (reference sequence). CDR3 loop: CASSYHTIYF. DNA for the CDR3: TGTGCCAGCAGTTATCACACCATATATTTT.

CDR3 DNA sequence: TGTGCCAGCAGCGCCTACGCCTCGGTCACAGATACGCAGTATTTT. Translating it yields CASSAYASVTDTQYF. The rearrangement joins TRBV9 to TRBJ2-3; D not certain. This CDR3 spans 15 amino acids. The germline V gene encodes CDR1 SGDLS and CDR2 YYNGEE. Trimming shortened V by 3 bases and J by 2 bases, and 13 bases separated the two germline ends.

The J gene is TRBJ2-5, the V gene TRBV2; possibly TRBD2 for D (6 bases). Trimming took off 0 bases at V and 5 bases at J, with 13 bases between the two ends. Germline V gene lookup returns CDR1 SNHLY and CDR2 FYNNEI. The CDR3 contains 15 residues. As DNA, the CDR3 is TGTGCCAGCAGTGAAGCTAAGGGAGGCGGGGAGACCCAGTACTTC. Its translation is CASSEAKGGGETQYF.

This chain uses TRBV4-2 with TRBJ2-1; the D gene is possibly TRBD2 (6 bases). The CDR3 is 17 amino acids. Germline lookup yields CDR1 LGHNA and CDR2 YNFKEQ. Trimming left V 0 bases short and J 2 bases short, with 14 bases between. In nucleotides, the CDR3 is TGTGCCAGCAGCCAAGATATGGCGGGAATTACCTACAATGAGCAGTTCTTC. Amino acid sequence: CASSQDMAGITYNEQFF.

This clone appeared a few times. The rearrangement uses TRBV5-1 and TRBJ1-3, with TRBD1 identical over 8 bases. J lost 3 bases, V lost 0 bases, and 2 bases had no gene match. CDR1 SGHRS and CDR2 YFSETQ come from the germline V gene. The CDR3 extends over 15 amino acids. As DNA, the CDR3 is TGCGCCAGCAGCTTGGGAGACAGGGGTGGAAACACCATATATTTT. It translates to CASSLGDRGGNTIYF.

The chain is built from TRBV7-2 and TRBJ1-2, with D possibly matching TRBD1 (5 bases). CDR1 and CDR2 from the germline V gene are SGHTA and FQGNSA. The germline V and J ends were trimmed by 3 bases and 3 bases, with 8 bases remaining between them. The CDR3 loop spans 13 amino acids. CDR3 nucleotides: TGTGCCAGCAGCTTCGGGGGATACTATGGCTACACCTTC. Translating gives CASSFGGYYGYTF.

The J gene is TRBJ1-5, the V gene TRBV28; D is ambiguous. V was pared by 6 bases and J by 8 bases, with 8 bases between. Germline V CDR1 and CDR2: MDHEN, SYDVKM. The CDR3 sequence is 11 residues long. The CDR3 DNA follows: TGTGCCAGCAGCGGGTCCGAGCCCCAGCATTTT. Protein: CASSGSEPQHF. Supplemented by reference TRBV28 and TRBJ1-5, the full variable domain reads DVKVTQSSRYLVKRTGEKVFLECVQDMDHENMFWYRQDPGLGLRLIYFSYDVKMKEKGDIPEGYSVSREKKERFSLILESASTNQTSMYLCASSGSEPQHFGDGTRLSIL.

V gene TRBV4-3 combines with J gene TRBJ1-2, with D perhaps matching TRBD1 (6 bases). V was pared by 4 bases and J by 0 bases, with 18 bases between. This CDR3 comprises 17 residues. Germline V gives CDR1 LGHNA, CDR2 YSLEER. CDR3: CASSPDSGTRANYGYTF. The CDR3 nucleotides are TGCGCCAGCAGCCCAGACTCCGGGACACGAGCTAACTATGGCTACACCTTC.

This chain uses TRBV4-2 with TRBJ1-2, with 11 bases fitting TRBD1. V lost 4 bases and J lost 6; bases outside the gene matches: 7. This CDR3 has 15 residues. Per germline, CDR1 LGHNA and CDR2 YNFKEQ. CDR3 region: CASSPGQGAADGYTF. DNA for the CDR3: TGTGCCAGCAGCCCAGGACAGGGGGCTGCAGATGGCTACACCTTC.

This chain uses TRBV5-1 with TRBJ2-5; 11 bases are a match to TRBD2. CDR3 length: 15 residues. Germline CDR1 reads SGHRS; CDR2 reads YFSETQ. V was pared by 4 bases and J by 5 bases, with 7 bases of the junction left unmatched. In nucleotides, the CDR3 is TGCGCCAGCAGCAGTGCTAGCGGGGGGCCGGAGACCCAGTACTTC. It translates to CASSSASGGPETQYF.

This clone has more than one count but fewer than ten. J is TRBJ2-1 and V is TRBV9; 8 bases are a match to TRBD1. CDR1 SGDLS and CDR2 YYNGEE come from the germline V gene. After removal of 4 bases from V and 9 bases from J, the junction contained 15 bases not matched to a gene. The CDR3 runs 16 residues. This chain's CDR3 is CASSPGAGQGAIEQFF. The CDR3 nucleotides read TGTGCCAGCAGCCCGGGGGCGGGGCAGGGGGCGATTGAGCAGTTCTTC.

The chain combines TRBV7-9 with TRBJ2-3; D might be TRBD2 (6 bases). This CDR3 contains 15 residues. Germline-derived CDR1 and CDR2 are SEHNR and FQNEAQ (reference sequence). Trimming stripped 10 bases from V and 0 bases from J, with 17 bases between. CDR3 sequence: CATGTPRSSTDTQYF. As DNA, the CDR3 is TGTGCCACCGGGACTCCTAGGTCTAGCACAGATACGCAGTATTTT.

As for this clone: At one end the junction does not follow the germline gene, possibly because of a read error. The CDR3 DNA reads as TGTTCCAGCAGCTCCTTTACCTACGAGCAGTACTTC. Translating it yields CSSSSFTYEQYF. The chain couples TRBV7-9 to TRBJ2-7; D gene uncertain. The CDR3 runs to 12 residues. Germline V CDR1 and CDR2: SEHNR, FQNEAQ (reference sequence). Using reference TRBV7-9 and TRBJ2-7 for the parts outside the CDR3, the full variable domain is DTGVSQNPRHKITKRGQNVTFRCDPISEHNRLYWYRQTLGQGPEFLTYFQNEAQLEKSRLLSDRFSAERPKGSFSTLEIQRTEQGDSAMYLCSSSSFTYEQYFGPGTRLTVT.

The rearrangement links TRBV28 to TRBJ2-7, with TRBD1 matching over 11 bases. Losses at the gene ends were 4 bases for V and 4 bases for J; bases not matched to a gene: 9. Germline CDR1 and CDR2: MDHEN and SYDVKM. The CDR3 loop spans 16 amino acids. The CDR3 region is CASSSPRTGGGYEQYF. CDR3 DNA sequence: TGTGCCAGCAGTTCGCCTCGGACAGGGGGCGGGTACGAGCAGTACTTC.

In DNA form, the CDR3 reads TGTGCCAGCAGTCCTGCAGGGGGTACGGGCTATGGCTACACCTTC. Translated: CASSPAGGTGYGYTF. The chain has TRBV27 and TRBJ1-2; TRBD1 matches at 7 bases. The CDR3 contains 15 residues. V lost 5 bases, J lost 4 bases, and 10 bases stayed unmatched. Germline CDR1 reads MNHEY; CDR2 reads SMNVEV (reference sequence).

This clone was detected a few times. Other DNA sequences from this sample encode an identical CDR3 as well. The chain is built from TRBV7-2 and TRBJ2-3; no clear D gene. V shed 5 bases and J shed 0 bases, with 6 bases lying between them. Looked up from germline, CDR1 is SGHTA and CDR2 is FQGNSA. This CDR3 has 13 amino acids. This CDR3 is CASSLPSTDTQYF. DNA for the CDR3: TGTGCCAGCAGCCTCCCTAGCACAGATACGCAGTATTTT.

CDR3 sequence: CASSGGVYEQYF. The CDR3, as DNA: TGTGCCAGCAGCGGCGGGGTATACGAGCAGTACTTC. V is TRBV7-3 and J is TRBJ2-7; perhaps TRBD2 as D (6 bases). Germline V gives CDR1 SGHTA, CDR2 FQGTGA. V gave up 5 bases and J gave up 4 bases, with 9 bases separating them. The CDR3 has 12 amino acids. Based on the CDR3 plus reference TRBV7-3 and TRBJ2-7, the full variable domain is GAGVSQTPSNKVTEKGKYVELRCDPISGHTALYWYRQSLGQGPEFLIYFQGTGAADDSGLPNDRFFAVRPEGSVSTLKIQRTERGDSAVYLCASSGGVYEQYFGPGTRLTVT.

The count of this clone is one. CDR3 sequence reads: CASRDRGTSATTGELFF. As DNA, the CDR3 is TGTGCCAGCCGGGACAGGGGGACTAGCGCGACCACCGGGGAGCTGTTTTTT. This rearrangement joins TRBV5-8 to TRBJ2-2; D perhaps matches TRBD1 (11 bases). Germline CDR1 SGHTS, CDR2 YDEGEE. The CDR3 is made up of 17 amino acids. Trimming shortened V by 7 bases and J by 4 bases, and 23 bases separated the two germline ends.

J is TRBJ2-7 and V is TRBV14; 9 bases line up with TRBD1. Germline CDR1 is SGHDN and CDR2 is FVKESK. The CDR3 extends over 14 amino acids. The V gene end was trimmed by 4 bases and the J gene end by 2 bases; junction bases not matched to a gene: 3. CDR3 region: CASSRQGVAYEQYF. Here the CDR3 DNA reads TGTGCCAGCAGCCGACAGGGGGTGGCCTACGAGCAGTACTTC. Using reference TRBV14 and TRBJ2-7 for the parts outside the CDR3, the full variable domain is EAGVTQFPSHSVIEKGQTVTLRCDPISGHDNLYWYRRVMGKEIKFLLHFVKESKQDESGMPNNRFLAERTGGTYSTLKVQPAELEDSGVYFCASSRQGVAYEQYFGPGTRLTVT.

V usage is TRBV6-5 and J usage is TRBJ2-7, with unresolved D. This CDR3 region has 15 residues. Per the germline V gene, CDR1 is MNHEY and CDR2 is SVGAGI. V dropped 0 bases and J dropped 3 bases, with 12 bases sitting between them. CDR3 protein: CASSYSRHLDYEQYF. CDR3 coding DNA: TGTGCCAGCAGTTACTCTAGACACCTCGACTACGAGCAGTACTTC.

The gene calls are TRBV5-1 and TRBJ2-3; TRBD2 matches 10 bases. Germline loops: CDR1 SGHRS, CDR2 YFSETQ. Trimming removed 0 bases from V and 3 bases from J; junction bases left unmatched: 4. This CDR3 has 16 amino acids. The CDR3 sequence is CASSLGGLAVTDTQYF. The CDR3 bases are TGCGCCAGCAGCTTGGGTGGACTAGCGGTGACAGATACGCAGTATTTT. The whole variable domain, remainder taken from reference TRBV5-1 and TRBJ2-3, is KAGVTQTPRYLIKTRGQQVTLSCSPISGHRSVSWYQQTPGQGLQFLFEYFSETQRNKGNFPGRFSGRQFSNSRSEMNVSTLELGDSALYLCASSLGGLAVTDTQYFGPGTRLTVL.

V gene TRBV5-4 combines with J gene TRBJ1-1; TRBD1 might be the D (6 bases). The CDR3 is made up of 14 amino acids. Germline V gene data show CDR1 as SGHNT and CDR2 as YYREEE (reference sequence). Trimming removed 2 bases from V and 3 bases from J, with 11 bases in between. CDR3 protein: CASSFPNRDTEAFF. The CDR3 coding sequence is TGTGCCAGCAGCTTTCCAAACAGGGACACTGAAGCTTTCTTT.